This is a list of T cell receptor beta chains from one sample in a study of blood T cell repertoires in COVID-19. Assay: immunoSEQ multiplex PCR; the TCRdb copy retains only in-frame clones and omits some. Seen here are about 80,000 clones, 85% observed once, and the top ten hold around a tenth. The specimen was peripheral blood. Receptor source: a man aged 50-60 years with COVID-19, enrolled during active disease. Each CDR3 is given without its conserved first and last residue.

CDR3 protein: AWSPRTRLYEQY
V gene: TRBV30
J gene: TRBJ2-7

CDR3 protein: ASSLAGVQY
V gene: TRBV5-1
J gene: TRBJ2-7

CDR3 protein: ASSQDSPTSLRTDTQY
V gene: TRBV4-1
J gene: TRBJ2-3

CDR3 protein: ASSGLAGAPDTQY
V gene: TRBV5-1
J gene: TRBJ2-3

CDR3 protein: ASTGSTDTQY
V gene: TRBV3-1/TRBV3-2
J gene: TRBJ2-3

CDR3 protein: ATSDARDRGTAQY
V gene: TRBV24-1
J gene: TRBJ2-7

CDR3 protein: ASSSRAGGYNEQF
V gene: TRBV11-1
J gene: TRBJ2-1

CDR3 protein: ATSRVDGASGRQF
V gene: TRBV15
J gene: TRBJ2-1

CDR3 protein: ASRVDRGGNQPQH
V gene: TRBV6-5
J gene: TRBJ1-5

CDR3 protein: ASSLEGPGEQY
V gene: TRBV5-4
J gene: TRBJ2-7

CDR3 protein: ASSLAPGSTEAF
V gene: TRBV7-9
J gene: TRBJ1-1

CDR3 protein: SASQASNQPQH
V gene: TRBV20-1
J gene: TRBJ1-5

CDR3 protein: ASSPRRPAVGSMNTEAF
V gene: TRBV18
J gene: TRBJ1-1

CDR3 protein: ASSYTSGRSNRDTGELF
V gene: TRBV7-3
J gene: TRBJ2-2

CDR3 protein: ASRNTGGTEAF
V gene: TRBV2
J gene: TRBJ1-1

CDR3 protein: ASNILYQETQY
V gene: TRBV12-3/TRBV12-4
J gene: TRBJ2-5

CDR3 protein: ASSRDGLGAAAARKLF
V gene: TRBV6-6
J gene: TRBJ1-4

CDR3 protein: ASSRGLGDNEKLF
V gene: TRBV3-1/TRBV3-2
J gene: TRBJ1-4

CDR3 protein: ASSFRQSNTEAF
V gene: TRBV28
J gene: TRBJ1-1

CDR3 protein: ASSVARLAGTGEQY
V gene: TRBV9
J gene: TRBJ2-7

CDR3 protein: ASSSWGGRMNTEAF
V gene: TRBV28
J gene: TRBJ1-1

CDR3 protein: ASSLTRYEQY
V gene: TRBV5-6
J gene: TRBJ2-7

CDR3 protein: ASSLGFGGSYEQY
V gene: TRBV27
J gene: TRBJ2-7

CDR3 protein: ASSYWASGRYNEQY
V gene: TRBV3-1/TRBV3-2
J gene: TRBJ2-7

CDR3 protein: ASSLIWGAGNTIY
V gene: TRBV7-2
J gene: TRBJ1-3

CDR3 protein: ASSSEIAGASDTQY
V gene: TRBV5-1
J gene: TRBJ2-3

CDR3 protein: AWYAPGQGETQY
V gene: TRBV30
J gene: TRBJ2-5

CDR3 protein: ASSNRDYYNEQF
V gene: TRBV19
J gene: TRBJ2-1

CDR3 protein: ASSAPGRGYT
V gene: TRBV2
J gene: TRBJ1-2

CDR3 protein: ASSQGQGLNQPQH
V gene: TRBV14
J gene: TRBJ1-5

CDR3 protein: ASSPDSLDSGNTIY
V gene: TRBV5-1
J gene: TRBJ1-3

CDR3 protein: ASSLEQLNTEAF
V gene: TRBV5-1
J gene: TRBJ1-1

CDR3 protein: SAVPRQMNTEAF
V gene: TRBV29-1
J gene: TRBJ1-1

CDR3 protein: ASSLGLAGDGDEQF
V gene: TRBV5-1
J gene: TRBJ2-1

CDR3 protein: ASRTGNYGYT
V gene: TRBV19
J gene: TRBJ1-2

CDR3 protein: ASSYSPRAYNSPLH
V gene: TRBV6-2/TRBV6-3
J gene: TRBJ1-6

CDR3 protein: ASTQGGSTEAF
V gene: TRBV6-5
J gene: TRBJ1-1

CDR3 protein: ASRQTPGETQY
V gene: TRBV19
J gene: TRBJ2-5

CDR3 protein: ASSYSSGSYEQY
V gene: TRBV6-5
J gene: TRBJ2-7

CDR3 protein: ASWDIPYEAF
V gene: TRBV19
J gene: TRBJ1-1

CDR3 protein: ASSSGPQGAGGYT
V gene: TRBV7-3
J gene: TRBJ1-2

CDR3 protein: ASSPGTSGRSSYNEQF
V gene: TRBV5-4
J gene: TRBJ2-1

CDR3 protein: ASTKDRPYEQY
V gene: TRBV12-3/TRBV12-4
J gene: TRBJ2-7

CDR3 protein: ASRRTEDNSPLH
V gene: TRBV5-4
J gene: TRBJ1-6

CDR3 protein: ASRGTSGRSDTQY
V gene: TRBV27
J gene: TRBJ2-3

CDR3 protein: ASSPYRGPYEQY
V gene: TRBV4-2
J gene: TRBJ2-7

CDR3 protein: ASSLGVGKGY
V gene: TRBV13
J gene: TRBJ1-3

CDR3 protein: ASSPGHRTGGVYGYT
V gene: TRBV4-1
J gene: TRBJ1-2

CDR3 protein: ASSIDRAPPGELF
V gene: TRBV19
J gene: TRBJ2-2

CDR3 protein: ASYSGANVLT
V gene: TRBV4-1
J gene: TRBJ2-6

CDR3 protein: ASSLEGGTGVWNTEAF
V gene: TRBV28
J gene: TRBJ1-1

CDR3 protein: ASALGLTGTQY
V gene: TRBV4-3
J gene: TRBJ2-5

CDR3 protein: ASTRGTGVNYGYT
V gene: TRBV19
J gene: TRBJ1-2

CDR3 protein: ATKSTTLAQH
V gene: TRBV28
J gene: TRBJ1-5